This T cell receptor (beta chain) stems from a study of cytomegalovirus exposure and HLA in healthy donors. Whole-study results and caveats: In vitro checks showed that a few CMV-associated chains really do target CMV antigens.

The PCR used 60 Vbeta and 13 Jbeta primers. In the study's own analysis: In a later analysis, the count reached 82 million or so unique TCR beta chains, with 8.5 million to 14 million shared. Data came from immunoSEQ multiplex PCR; TCRdb stores just in-frame clones and leaves some out. The DNA was the basis for D and trimming; V, J and clone size are from that table. The sample has about 94,000 clones; about four fifths are singletons. Germline V gene sequence: CDR1 MNHEY, CDR2 SMNVEV (reference sequence). There are 14 residues in the CDR3. Trimming cost V 6 bases and J 6 bases; bases outside gene matches: 8. This clone was found a few times. What it recognizes is unknown.

Sequencing was done on a sample of PBMCs. The chain has TRBV27 and TRBJ2-7; 10 bases match TRBD1. This TCR derives from a woman between 40 and 50 years old in good health and CMV-seronegative. In DNA, the CDR3 is TGTGCCAGCAGGCCTCGACAGGGGGCGGCCGAGCAGTACTTC. The encoded protein is CASRPRQGAAEQYF.